The entry below describes one TCR beta chain. Trimming removed 5 bases from V and 0 bases from J, with 11 bases in between. This CDR3 region has 15 residues. Germline assignment: CDR1 MDHEN and CDR2 SYDVKM. Libraries were prepared by immunoSEQ multiplex PCR; TCRdb keeps only in-frame clonotypes and omits some of them. The sample yields around 1,100,000 clones, around 77% seen once. The sample is drawn from a study of shared clonotypes between healthy human individuals. V gene TRBV28 combines with J gene TRBJ1-3; D call uncertain. This TCR was recovered from a young man in good health. Some clones in this sample may be carry-over from other donors' samples. The source material was memory CD4+ T cells from PBMCs. Subset reported: CD45RA-negative fraction. CDR3 protein: CASSINDYSGNTIYF. The CDR3 nucleotides are TGTGCCAGCAGTATTAATGATTACTCTGGAAACACCATATATTTT.